The 24 T cell receptor beta chains in this list originate from one sample, sequenced in a study of blood T cell repertoires in COVID-19. Produced via immunoSEQ multiplex PCR; TCRdb's table is partial and in-frame only. The data show about 270,000 clones, 85% to 90% seen once. The sample taken for sequencing was PBMCs or T cells enriched from blood (not recorded which). These receptors all come from a woman between 25 and 40 years old with acute COVID-19.

The V gene is TRBV19, the J gene TRBJ1-5, with D unclear. The V end lost 10 bases, the J end lost 4 bases, and 14 bases lay between the germline ends. This CDR3 spans 13 amino acids. The germline V gene has CDR1 LNHDA and CDR2 SQIVND (reference sequence). The CDR3: CATTREENQPQHF. CDR3 in DNA: TGTGCCACTACCCGAGAAGAAAATCAGCCCCAGCATTTT.

The chain uses TRBV25-1 and TRBJ2-1, with D unresolved. With 5 bases removed from V and 0 bases from J, the gap between germline ends came to 14 bases. Germline V gives CDR1 MGHDK, CDR2 SYGVNS. The CDR3 has 16 residues. The CDR3 nucleotides read TGTGCCAGCAGTCTAGAAAGCGCAAGCTCCTACAATGAGCAGTTCTTC. This codes for CASSLESASSYNEQFF.

The count of this clone is one. The V and J genes are TRBV19 and TRBJ2-3; TRBD1 might be the D (5 bases). The V gene lost 4 bases and the J gene lost 5 bases, with 16 bases spanning the gap. Looked up from germline, CDR1 is LNHDA and CDR2 is SQIVND (reference sequence). This CDR3 comprises 15 residues. The CDR3 nucleotides read TGTGCCAGTAGTAGCTTTGGCAGGGTCTTAGATACGCAGTATTTT. It specifies CASSSFGRVLDTQYF.

The rearrangement links TRBV5-4 to TRBJ2-3; no reliable D call. The CDR3 has 11 amino acids. Germline V gene sequence: CDR1 SGHNT, CDR2 YYREEE (reference sequence). The CDR3 DNA reads TGTGCTACGCTCTCTCGGGATACGCAGTATTTT. Protein product: CATLSRDTQYF.

This sequence joins TRBV11-2 and TRBJ2-2, with D possibly being TRBD2 (6 bases). This CDR3 is built from 18 residues. Germline assignment: CDR1 SGHAT and CDR2 FQNNGV. V lost 6 bases, J lost 0 bases, and 20 bases lay in between. In DNA form, the CDR3 reads TGTGCCAGCAGGACTTTCGGGACGGGAGTCGCGAACACCGGGGAGCTGTTTTTT. The encoded protein is CASRTFGTGVANTGELFF.

The rearrangement uses TRBV5-6 and TRBJ1-1; 7 bases align to TRBD1. CDR3 length: 13 residues. V was clipped by 5 bases and J by 1 base; unmatched bases: 2. Germline V lookup: CDR1 SGHDT, CDR2 YYEEEE. This CDR3 is CASRDRRNTEAFF. The CDR3 nucleotides are TGTGCCAGCAGGGACAGGAGGAACACTGAAGCTTTCTTT. The whole variable domain, filled in from reference TRBV5-6 and TRBJ1-1, reads DAGVTQSPTHLIKTRGQQVTLRCSPKSGHDTVSWYQQALGQGPQFIFQYYEEEERQRGNFPDRFSGHQFPNYSSELNVNALLLGDSALYLCASRDRRNTEAFFGQGTRLTVV.

V is TRBV28 and J is TRBJ1-1; 8 bases agree with TRBD1. V lost 6 bases, J lost 5 bases, and 5 bases stayed unmatched. This CDR3 comprises 13 residues. Germline assignment: CDR1 MDHEN and CDR2 SYDVKM. The CDR3 bases are TGTGCCAGCAGCCAAAACAGGGGGACTGAAGCTTTCTTT. Its translation: CASSQNRGTEAFF.

The chain links TRBV28 to TRBJ2-1; 7 bases match TRBD1. There are 14 residues in the CDR3. Trimming at V came to 11 bases and at J to 6 bases, leaving 13 bases not matched to a gene. Germline CDR1 reads MDHEN; CDR2 reads SYDVKM. The CDR3 DNA follows: TGTGCCTACGGGCCGGGACAGCTCGGCAATGAGCAGTTCTTC. Its translation is CAYGPGQLGNEQFF.

The chain recombines TRBV27 with TRBJ1-5, with 8 bases aligning to TRBD1. The ends lost 7 bases at V and 7 bases at J; junction bases unmatched: 9. This CDR3 has 14 amino acids. Looked up from germline, CDR1 is MNHEY and CDR2 is SMNVEV (reference sequence). CDR3 amino acids: CASKIASGGQPQHF. CDR3 nucleotides: TGTGCCAGCAAAATCGCTTCAGGGGGCCAGCCCCAGCATTTT.

The chain employs TRBV9 and TRBJ2-7, with TRBD1 matching over 9 bases. V was clipped by 3 bases and J by 4 bases; unmatched bases: 5. Germline lookup yields CDR1 SGDLS and CDR2 YYNGEE. The CDR3 consists of 14 residues. CDR3 DNA sequence: TGTGCCAGCAGCGAGGGACAGGGAGAATACGAGCAGTACTTC. Protein sequence: CASSEGQGEYEQYF.

V and J are TRBV4-3 and TRBJ2-2; D is uncertain. The CDR3 runs to 16 residues. Trimming took 1 base from V and 0 from J, leaving 9 bases between them. From germline, CDR1 is LGHNA and CDR2 YSLEER. CDR3 bases: TGCGCCAGCAGCCAAGTAGTCACCACGAACACCGGGGAGCTGTTTTTT. Amino acid sequence: CASSQVVTTNTGELFF.

The chain has TRBV6-5 and TRBJ1-1, with D perhaps TRBD1 (5 bases). The CDR3 loop spans 15 amino acids. Germline V gene lookup returns CDR1 MNHEY and CDR2 SVGAGI. V lost 2 bases to trimming and J lost 4 bases, with 14 bases between them. CDR3 sequence (DNA): TGTGCCAGCAGTTACGGGGAGGGGAGAGGCACTGAAGCTTTCTTT. Protein: CASSYGEGRGTEAFF.

This sequence joins TRBV6-5 and TRBJ1-4, with D possibly matching TRBD1 (5 bases). Germline V lookup: CDR1 MNHEY, CDR2 SVGAGI. V shed 8 bases and J shed 6 bases, with 16 bases lying between them. The CDR3 runs to 14 residues. CDR3 protein: CASVEGRGHEKLFF. Here the CDR3 DNA reads TGTGCCAGCGTGGAGGGGAGGGGACATGAAAAACTGTTTTTT.

This chain links TRBV5-5 with TRBJ1-3; D is uncertain. With 0 bases removed from V and 0 bases from J, the gap between germline ends came to 4 bases. CDR3 length equals 14 residues. Germline V gene data show CDR1 as SGHKS and CDR2 as YYEKEE (reference sequence). The DNA for the CDR3 is TGTGCCAGCAGCTTGGACAACTCTGGAAACACCATATATTTT. Residues: CASSLDNSGNTIYF. Combining the CDR3 with reference TRBV5-5 and TRBJ1-3 gives the whole variable domain DAGVTQSPTHLIKTRGQQVTLRCSPISGHKSVSWYQQVLGQGPQFIFQYYEKEERGRGNFPDRFSARQFPNYSSELNVNALLLGDSALYLCASSLDNSGNTIYFGEGSWLTVV.

V is TRBV19 and J is TRBJ1-1; possible D gene TRBD1, 6 bases. V lost 4 bases, J lost 1 base, and 16 bases lay in between. Germline V gene lookup returns CDR1 LNHDA and CDR2 SQIVND (reference sequence). CDR3 length equals 16 residues. The CDR3 DNA is TGTGCCAGTAGTAAACTACGCGGGGGCGCGAACACTGAAGCTTTCTTT. It codes for CASSKLRGGANTEAFF.

This clone was seen a single time. The CDR3 DNA reads TGCAGCGTTGAGGTAGCGGGAGTCCTCTACGAGCAGTACTTC. Protein: CSVEVAGVLYEQYF. This sequence joins TRBV29-1 and TRBJ2-7, with 9 bases matching TRBD2. The ends lost 3 bases at V and 3 bases at J; junction bases unmatched: 6. Germline V gene lookup returns CDR1 SQVTM and CDR2 ANQGSEA. The CDR3 loop spans 14 amino acids.

Only one count was recorded for this clone. The chain uses TRBV13 and TRBJ2-7; maybe TRBD2 (6 bases). V was trimmed by 0 bases and J by 7 bases, leaving 10 bases between them. The CDR3 loop spans 13 amino acids. From germline, CDR1 is PRHDT and CDR2 FYEKMQ (reference sequence). The DNA of the CDR3 is TGTGCCAGCAGCTTAGGTCCGGGAGCGGAGCAGTACTTC. Encoded protein: CASSLGPGAEQYF. The entire variable domain, with the rest obtained from reference TRBV13 and TRBJ2-7, is as follows: AAGVIQSPRHLIKEKRETATLKCYPIPRHDTVYWYQQGPGQDPQFLISFYEKMQSDKGSIPDRFSAQQFSDYHSELNMSSLELGDSALYFCASSLGPGAEQYFGPGTRLTVT.

The count of this clone is one. The chain joins TRBV24-1 to TRBJ2-2, with TRBD2 matching over 10 bases. CDR3 length: 20 residues. From germline, CDR1 is KGHDR and CDR2 SFDVKD. J lost 6 bases, V lost 4 bases, and 19 bases had no gene match. The CDR3 region is CATSDPRGLARPLFPGELFF. CDR3 nucleotides: TGTGCCACCAGTGACCCTAGGGGACTAGCGAGACCCCTGTTCCCCGGGGAGCTGTTTTTT.

The J gene is TRBJ2-2, the V gene TRBV5-6; 8 positions agree with TRBD1. V lost 0 bases to trimming and J lost 5 bases; unmatched junction nucleotides: 6. The CDR3 runs to 16 residues. CDR1 SGHDT and CDR2 YYEEEE come from the germline V gene. CDR3 residues: CASSLVNTGGTGELFF. The CDR3, as DNA: TGTGCCAGCAGCTTGGTGAACACAGGGGGGACCGGGGAGCTGTTTTTT. The full variable domain, in which reference TRBV5-6 and TRBJ2-2 provide the parts outside the CDR3, is DAGVTQSPTHLIKTRGQQVTLRCSPKSGHDTVSWYQQALGQGPQFIFQYYEEEERQRGNFPDRFSGHQFPNYSSELNVNALLLGDSALYLCASSLVNTGGTGELFFGEGSRLTVL.

This rearrangement joins TRBV28 to TRBJ2-3, with TRBD2 matching 7 bases. This CDR3 is 16 amino acids long. The germline V gene has CDR1 MDHEN and CDR2 SYDVKM. With 6 bases clipped from V and 2 bases from J, the junction kept 11 bases outside the gene matches. The CDR3 coding sequence is TGTGCCAGCAGGGTGACCGGGACTAAATACACAGATACGCAGTATTTT. It is translated as CASRVTGTKYTDTQYF.

The chain combines TRBV12-2 with TRBJ2-7; TRBD2 was called by the table and not checked on the DNA. TRBV12-2 is recorded as a pseudogene. The CDR3 consists of 17 residues. The CDR3, as DNA: TGTGCAAGTCGCTTAGGGCGGGGGCGGAGACCCGACTACGAGCAGTACTTC. Translating gives CASRLGRGRRPDYEQYF.

This clone was detected only once. Here the CDR3 reads CASRQGAGEQYF. For the CDR3, the DNA is TGTGCCAGCAGACAGGGGGCGGGGGAGCAGTACTTC. The rearrangement joins TRBV6-5 to TRBJ2-7; 9 nucleotides match TRBD1. This CDR3 has 12 residues. The germline CDR1 and CDR2 sequences are MNHEY and SVGAGI. J lost 7 bases, V lost 6 bases, and 4 bases had no gene match.

This chain uses TRBV7-3 with TRBJ2-7, with TRBD1 matching over 10 bases. Per germline, CDR1 SGHTA and CDR2 FQGTGA. V lost 5 bases, J lost 6 bases, and 7 bases stayed unmatched. This CDR3 spans 14 amino acids. The CDR3 DNA follows: TGTGCCAGCAGCCCCCGACAGGGGGCAGGCGAGCAGTACTTC. Its protein is CASSPRQGAGEQYF.

The chain joins TRBV4-3 to TRBJ2-3; 9 nucleotides match TRBD2. The CDR3 consists of 14 residues. J gave up 1 base and V 6 bases, and 2 bases lay outside the gene matches. Germline V gene data show CDR1 as LGHNA and CDR2 as YSLEER. CDR3 DNA sequence: TGCGCCAGCAGTTGGACTAGCGGCACAGATACGCAGTATTTT. Translation gives CASSWTSGTDTQYF.